Below are 19 T cell receptor beta chains sequenced from a single sample in a study of post-analysis software for immune sequencing data. Findings of the study overall: TRBV5-6, TRBV5-1 and TRBV20-1 were among several TRBV segments more frequent in patients than controls.

No antigen is known for these receptors. Each TCR beta cDNA library carried unique molecular identifiers. TCRdb reprocessed the PCR reads with MiXCR, giving one entry per CDR3 protein. The sample lists roughly 800,000 distinct CDR3 sequences, under 60% seen once, with roughly 4.5% in the top ten. The sample taken for sequencing was blood. The receptor source for this set is a girl aged 10-17 years with multiple sclerosis.

The chain uses TRBV4-3 and TRBJ2-6; D not resolved. CDR1 and CDR2 from the germline V gene are LGHNA and YSLEER. There are 15 residues in the CDR3. V gave up 0 bases and J gave up 2 bases, with 5 bases separating them. CDR3 in DNA: TGCGCCAGCAGCCAAGAGAGTGCTGGGGCCAACGTCCTGACTTTC. As protein: CASSQESAGANVLTF.

The J gene is TRBJ1-4, the V gene TRBV19; no clear D gene. Trimming pared 6 bases from V and 0 bases from J, leaving 11 bases between. The CDR3 has 15 residues. Germline V gene data show CDR1 as LNHDA and CDR2 as SQIVND (reference sequence). The CDR3 loop reads CASREGFATNEKLFF. CDR3 sequence (DNA): TGTGCCAGTAGGGAGGGATTCGCAACTAATGAAAAACTGTTTTTT.

The chain recombines TRBV9 with TRBJ2-1; 9 bases map to TRBD2. J was trimmed by 10 bases and V by 4 bases; bases with no gene match: 9. The CDR3 loop spans 14 amino acids. The germline CDR1 and CDR2 sequences are SGDLS and YYNGEE. The CDR3 is CASSPQAGGYEQFF. Written as DNA, the CDR3 is TGTGCCAGCAGCCCCCAAGCGGGAGGCTACGAGCAGTTCTTC.

J is TRBJ1-2 and V is TRBV30; TRBD1 is a possible D gene (6 bases). Germline loops: CDR1 GTSNPN, CDR2 SVGIG (reference sequence). The CDR3 spans 14 residues. Trimming cost V 4 bases and J 2 bases, with 14 bases left between them. The CDR3 region is CAWIGRGSNYGYTF. The CDR3 DNA reads as TGTGCCTGGATCGGAAGGGGGTCGAACTATGGCTACACCTTC.

The genes are TRBV20-1 and TRBJ2-1, with D perhaps matching TRBD2 (5 bases). This CDR3 spans 14 amino acids. The ends were cut back, 8 bases at V and 4 bases at J, with 18 bases in the middle. Germline V gene lookup returns CDR1 DFQATT and CDR2 SNEGSKA (reference sequence). DNA of the CDR3: TGCAGTTCACTAGTGGGTGGTTGGTACAATGAGCAGTTCTTC. This sequence encodes CSSLVGGWYNEQFF.

The chain links TRBV6-6 to TRBJ2-6; tentative D call: TRBD1 (5 bases). From germline, CDR1 is MNHNY and CDR2 SVGAGI (reference sequence). V shed 6 bases and J shed 1 base, with 7 bases lying between them. The CDR3 runs 14 residues. The CDR3 loop is CASSRDSGANVLTF. The CDR3 DNA reads as TGTGCCAGCAGCAGGGATTCTGGGGCCAACGTCCTGACTTTC.

The chain couples TRBV7-9 to TRBJ1-2; 7 bases match TRBD1. There are 14 residues in the CDR3. V lost 5 bases to trimming and J lost 4 bases; unmatched junction nucleotides: 7. Germline CDR1 and CDR2: SEHNR and FQNEAQ (reference sequence). For the CDR3, the DNA is TGTGCCAGCAGCCCGGGACAGCCAAGCTATGGCTACACCTTC. Amino acid sequence: CASSPGQPSYGYTF.

A few counts support this clonotype. J is TRBJ2-5 and V is TRBV5-4; 7 bases are shared with TRBD1. The germline gives CDR1 SGHNT, CDR2 YYREEE (reference sequence). The CDR3 spans 14 residues. V dropped 3 bases and J dropped 0; count of bases not matched to a gene: 2. Here the CDR3 DNA reads TGTGCCAGCAGCTGGGACAGCAACCAAGAGACCCAGTACTTC. Its translation is CASSWDSNQETQYF.

This sequence joins TRBV7-9 and TRBJ1-6; maybe TRBD1 (5 bases). Germline CDR1 and CDR2: SEHNR and FQNEAQ (reference sequence). V shed 5 bases and J shed 5 bases, with 16 bases lying between them. The CDR3 extends over 16 amino acids. CDR3 sequence: CASSDYPGRDNSPLHF. In DNA, the CDR3 is TGTGCCAGCAGCGACTACCCGGGACGAGATAATTCACCCCTCCACTTT.

The chain recombines TRBV27 with TRBJ2-5, with D tentatively TRBD1 or TRBD2 (5 bases each). The V end lost 6 bases, the J end lost 2 bases, and 19 bases lay between the germline ends. The CDR3 spans 16 residues. Per germline, CDR1 MNHEY and CDR2 SMNVEV (reference sequence). CDR3 in amino acids: CASSPSGTVSQETQYF. The CDR3 coding sequence is TGTGCCAGCAGCCCATCCGGGACGGTATCTCAAGAGACCCAGTACTTC.

This clonotype was counted only a few times. The chain is built from TRBV20-1 and TRBJ2-7, with D hard to call. This CDR3 comprises 14 residues. Per germline, CDR1 DFQATT and CDR2 SNEGSKA (reference sequence). V was shortened by 4 bases and J by 4 bases, with 17 bases between the two germline ends. As DNA, the CDR3 is TGCAGTGCTACCTCAGCCCATTTGGCGTACGAGCAGTACTTC. Translation gives CSATSAHLAYEQYF.

This clonotype appeared a few times. This chain links TRBV5-5 with TRBJ2-7; D is perhaps TRBD1 (7 bases). Germline loops: CDR1 SGHKS, CDR2 YYEKEE (reference sequence). There are 15 residues in the CDR3. V was clipped by 4 bases and J by 1 base, with 15 bases between them. The CDR3 region has the DNA TGTGCCAGCAGCCGCTTGGGGGGACAGTCCTACGAGCAGTACTTC. Amino acids: CASSRLGGQSYEQYF.

The rearrangement uses TRBV6-5 and TRBJ2-1; 10 bases match TRBD2. The germline gives CDR1 MNHEY, CDR2 SVGAGI. J was trimmed by 5 bases and V by 5 bases; bases with no gene match: 6. The CDR3 has 15 amino acids. CDR3 in amino acids: CASSPGLAFDNEQFF. The CDR3 DNA is TGTGCCAGCAGTCCGGGACTAGCGTTTGACAATGAGCAGTTCTTC.

In its sample, this clonotype was seen a few times. The J gene is TRBJ1-1, the V gene TRBV7-9; weak D call: TRBD1 (6 bases). This CDR3 has 11 amino acids. With 6 bases removed from V and 10 bases from J, the gap between germline ends came to 12 bases. Germline V gene sequence: CDR1 SEHNR, CDR2 FQNEAQ (reference sequence). CDR3 loop: CASRTVRGAFF. Here the CDR3 DNA reads TGTGCCAGCAGGACCGTCAGGGGAGCTTTCTTT.

V is TRBV29-1 and J is TRBJ1-1; D gene uncertain. CDR1 is SQVTM and CDR2 is ANQGSEA in the germline V gene. Trimming removed 2 bases at V and 2 bases at J, with 12 bases between. This CDR3 contains 14 residues. The CDR3 region is CSVEIRFQNTEAFF. As DNA, the CDR3 is TGCAGCGTTGAAATCCGTTTCCAAAACACTGAAGCTTTCTTT. Based on the CDR3 plus reference TRBV29-1 and TRBJ1-1, the full variable domain is SAVISQKPSRDICQRGTSLTIQCQVDSQVTMMFWYRQQPGQSLTLIATANQGSEATYESGFVIDKFPISRPNLTFSTLTVSNMSPEDSSIYLCSVEIRFQNTEAFFGQGTRLTVV.

The chain has TRBV12-3 or TRBV12-4 and TRBJ1-1, with D uncertain. There are 14 residues in the CDR3. V lost 6 bases and J lost 1, with 12 bases in between. The CDR3 DNA reads TGTGCCAGCAGCCCCAGGAAAAAGAACACTGAAGCTTTCTTT. Translated, it gives CASSPRKKNTEAFF.

This chain links TRBV6-1 with TRBJ2-3; a weak D match, TRBD1 (5 bases). The CDR3 spans 16 residues. The germline CDR1 and CDR2 sequences are MNHNS and SASEGT. V lost 5 bases and J 6 bases, leaving 21 bases between the germline ends. The CDR3 region is CASSSDSFTPSDTQYF. CDR3 DNA sequence: TGTGCCAGCAGTTCAGACAGTTTCACCCCATCCGATACGCAGTATTTT.

The rearrangement uses TRBV28 and TRBJ2-3, with D tentatively TRBD1 or TRBD2 (6 bases each). CDR1 and CDR2 from the germline V gene are MDHEN and SYDVKM. Trimming took 5 bases from V and 2 from J, leaving 20 bases between them. The CDR3 covers 17 residues. The CDR3 nucleotides are TGTGCCAGCAGTCCTCTATCAGGGGCGGGACCCACAGATACGCAGTATTTT. Residues: CASSPLSGAGPTDTQYF.

The chain recombines TRBV6-6 with TRBJ1-2, with D maybe TRBD1 (5 bases). Germline lookup yields CDR1 MNHNY and CDR2 SVGAGI (reference sequence). V was pared by 1 base and J by 7 bases, with 19 bases between. The CDR3 is 16 amino acids. The CDR3: CASSYYGQGVRGGYTF. In DNA, the CDR3 is TGTGCCAGCAGTTACTATGGGCAGGGAGTACGGGGTGGCTACACCTTC.